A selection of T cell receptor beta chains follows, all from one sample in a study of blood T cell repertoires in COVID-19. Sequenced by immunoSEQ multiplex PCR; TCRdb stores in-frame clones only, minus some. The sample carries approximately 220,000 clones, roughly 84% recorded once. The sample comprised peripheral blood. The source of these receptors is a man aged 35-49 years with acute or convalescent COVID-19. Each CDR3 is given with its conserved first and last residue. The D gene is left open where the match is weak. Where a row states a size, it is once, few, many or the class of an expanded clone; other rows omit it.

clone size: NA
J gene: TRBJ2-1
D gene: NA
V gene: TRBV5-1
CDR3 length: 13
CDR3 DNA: TGCGCCAGCAGCTTGGAAGTCGGGGGTGAGCAGTTCTTC
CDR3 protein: CASSLEVGGEQFF

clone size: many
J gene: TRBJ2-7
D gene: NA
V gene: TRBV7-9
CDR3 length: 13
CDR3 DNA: TGTGCCAGCAGCCCCCCTATCGGCTACGAGCAGTACTTC
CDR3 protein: CASSPPIGYEQYF

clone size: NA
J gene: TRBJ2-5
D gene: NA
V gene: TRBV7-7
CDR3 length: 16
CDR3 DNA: TGTGCCAGCAGCTCCACCCCCCGGGAGAAAGCGGAGACCCAGTACTTC
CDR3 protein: CASSSTPREKAETQYF

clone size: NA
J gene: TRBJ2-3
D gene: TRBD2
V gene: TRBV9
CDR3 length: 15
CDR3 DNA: TGTGCCAGCAGCGTCCAGGGACTAGAGGGAGATACGCAGTATTTT
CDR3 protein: CASSVQGLEGDTQYF

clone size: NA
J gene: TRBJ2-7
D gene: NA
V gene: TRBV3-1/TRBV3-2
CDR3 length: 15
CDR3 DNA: TGTGCCAGCAGCCAAAACCTAGGAGGGGCCTACGAGCAGTACTTC
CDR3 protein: CASSQNLGGAYEQYF

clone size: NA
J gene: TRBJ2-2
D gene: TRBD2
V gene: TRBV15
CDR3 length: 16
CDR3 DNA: TGTGCCACCAGCAGAGACGGGACGGGGGGCACCGGGGAGCTGTTTTTT
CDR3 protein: CATSRDGTGGTGELFF

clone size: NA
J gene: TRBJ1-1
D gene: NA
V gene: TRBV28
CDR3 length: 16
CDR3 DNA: TGTGCCAGCAGTTTATGGCGGGCCCCAGGGAACACTGAAGCTTTCTTT
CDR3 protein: CASSLWRAPGNTEAFF

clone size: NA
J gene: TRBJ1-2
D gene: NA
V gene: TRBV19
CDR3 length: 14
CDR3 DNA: TGTGCCAGTAGTCAACGGGTCGGGGGCTATGGCTACACCTTC
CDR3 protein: CASSQRVGGYGYTF

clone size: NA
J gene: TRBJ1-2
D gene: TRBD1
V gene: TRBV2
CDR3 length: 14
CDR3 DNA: TGTGCCAGCAGGAAGGGACAGGGAAACTATGGCTACACCTTC
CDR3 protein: CASRKGQGNYGYTF

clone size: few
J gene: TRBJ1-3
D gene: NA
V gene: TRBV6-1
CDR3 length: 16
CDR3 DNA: TGTGCCAGCAGTGATGGGGGAGGGGCCCGGGGAAACACCATATATTTT
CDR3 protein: CASSDGGGARGNTIYF

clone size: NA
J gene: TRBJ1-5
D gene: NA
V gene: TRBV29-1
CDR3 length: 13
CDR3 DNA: TGCAGCGTTCGGGGACAAGAGAATCAGCCCCAGCATTTT
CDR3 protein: CSVRGQENQPQHF

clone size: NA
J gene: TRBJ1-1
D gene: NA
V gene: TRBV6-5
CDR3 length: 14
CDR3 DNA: TGTGCCACCAGGGTACCCCGGCGGTCCGCTGAAGCTTTCTTT
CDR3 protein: CATRVPRRSAEAFF

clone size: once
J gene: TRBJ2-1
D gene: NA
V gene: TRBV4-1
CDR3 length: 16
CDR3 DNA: TGCGCCAGCAGCCAAGAACGGGGACTGCCCTTCGATGAGCAGTTCTTC
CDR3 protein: CASSQERGLPFDEQFF

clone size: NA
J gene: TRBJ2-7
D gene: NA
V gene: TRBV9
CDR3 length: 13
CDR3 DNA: TGTGCCAGCAGCGTCGCAGGGGCCCACGAGCAGTACTTC
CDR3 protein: CASSVAGAHEQYF

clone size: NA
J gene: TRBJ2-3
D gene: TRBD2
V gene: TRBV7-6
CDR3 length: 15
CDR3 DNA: TGTGCCAGCAGCCCAGCGGGAGGGCCTGGAGATACGCAGTATTTT
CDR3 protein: CASSPAGGPGDTQYF

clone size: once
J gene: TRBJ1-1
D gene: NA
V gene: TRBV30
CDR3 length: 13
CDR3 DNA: TGTGCCGGGATTGGTGAGGGGGACACTGAAGCTTTCTTT
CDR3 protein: CAGIGEGDTEAFF

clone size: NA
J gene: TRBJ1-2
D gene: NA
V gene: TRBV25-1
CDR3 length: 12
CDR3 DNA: TGTGCCAGCAGTGAAACGGTTTATGGCTACACCTTC
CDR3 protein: CASSETVYGYTF

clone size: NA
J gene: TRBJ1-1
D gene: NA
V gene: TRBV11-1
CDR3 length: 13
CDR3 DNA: TGTGCCAGCAGCTACAGGTTGAACACTGAAGCTTTCTTT
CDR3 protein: CASSYRLNTEAFF

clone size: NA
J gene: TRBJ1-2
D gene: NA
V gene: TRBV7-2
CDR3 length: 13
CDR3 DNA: TGTGCCAGCAGCTTGAACATTAACTATGGCTACACCTTC
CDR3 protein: CASSLNINYGYTF

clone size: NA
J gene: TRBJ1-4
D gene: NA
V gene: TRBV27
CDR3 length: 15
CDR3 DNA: TGTGCCAGCAGCCGTAAGCGGCGAGGAGATGAAAAACTGTTTTTT
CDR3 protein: CASSRKRRGDEKLFF

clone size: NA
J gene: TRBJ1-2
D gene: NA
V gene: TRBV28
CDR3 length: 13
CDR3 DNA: TGTGCCATCAGAAGTGAGTTTCCCTATGGCTACACCTTC
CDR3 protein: CAIRSEFPYGYTF

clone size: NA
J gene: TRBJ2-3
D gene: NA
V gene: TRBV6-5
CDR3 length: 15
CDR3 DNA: TGTGCCAGCAGTACTGGCAGGGGGGTGGCAGATACGCAGTATTTT
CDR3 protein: CASSTGRGVADTQYF

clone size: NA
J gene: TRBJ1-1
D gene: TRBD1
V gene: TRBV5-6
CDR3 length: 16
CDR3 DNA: TGTGCCAGCAGCCCAGGGACAGGGTCGGGAAACACTGAAGCTTTCTTT
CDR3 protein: CASSPGTGSGNTEAFF

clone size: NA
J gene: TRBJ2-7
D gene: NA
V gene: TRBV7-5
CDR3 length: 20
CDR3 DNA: TGTGTCAGAAGCCCACCCCGGGGGAAGGGGACTTCGGCGCGTAACTACGAGCAGTACTTC
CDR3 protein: CVRSPPRGKGTSARNYEQYF

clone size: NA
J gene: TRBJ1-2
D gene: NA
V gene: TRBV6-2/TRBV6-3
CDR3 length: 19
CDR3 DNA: TGTGCCAGCAGCCTATCAAAACAGGGCTATGCGGTAGGCGTGCTTGACTACACCTTC
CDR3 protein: CASSLSKQGYAVGVLDYTF

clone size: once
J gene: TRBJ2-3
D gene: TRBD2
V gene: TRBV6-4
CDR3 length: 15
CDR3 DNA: TGTGCCAGCAGACCAGCGGGAGGGCTCCCAGATACGCAGTATTTT
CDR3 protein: CASRPAGGLPDTQYF

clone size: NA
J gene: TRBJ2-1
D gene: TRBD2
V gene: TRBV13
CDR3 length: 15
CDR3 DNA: TGTGCCAGCAGCTTCTTGAGGGAGGGCTACAATGAGCAGTTCTTC
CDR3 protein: CASSFLREGYNEQFF

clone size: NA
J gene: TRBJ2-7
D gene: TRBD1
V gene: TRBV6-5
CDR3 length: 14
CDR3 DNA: TGTGCCAGCAGTTACTCGGAGACAGGGCACGAGCAGTACTTC
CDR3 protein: CASSYSETGHEQYF

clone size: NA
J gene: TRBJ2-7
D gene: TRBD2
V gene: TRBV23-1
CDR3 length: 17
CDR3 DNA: TGCGCCAGCAGTCAATCGACTAGCGGGGGGGGCTCCTACGAGCAGTACTTC
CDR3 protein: CASSQSTSGGGSYEQYF

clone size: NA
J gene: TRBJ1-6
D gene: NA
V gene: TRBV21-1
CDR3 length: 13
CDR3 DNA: TGTGCCAGCAATGGTTTAGTCGGTTCACCCCTCCACTTT
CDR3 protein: CASNGLVGSPLHF

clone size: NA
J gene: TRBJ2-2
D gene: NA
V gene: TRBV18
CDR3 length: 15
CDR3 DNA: TGTGCCAGCTCACCACAAGTCGGAGGTACCGGGGAGCTGTTTTTT
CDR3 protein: CASSPQVGGTGELFF

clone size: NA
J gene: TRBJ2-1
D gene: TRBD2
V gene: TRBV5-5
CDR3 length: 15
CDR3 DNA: TGTGCCAGCAGCACGGGACTAGCGGGAGCGGGTGAGCAGTTCTTC
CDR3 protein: CASSTGLAGAGEQFF

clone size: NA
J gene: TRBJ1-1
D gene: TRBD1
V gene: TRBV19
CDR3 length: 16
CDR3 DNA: TGTGCCAGTAGTATGGGTCGACAGGGAGGTTCCACTGAAGCTTTCTTT
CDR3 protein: CASSMGRQGGSTEAFF

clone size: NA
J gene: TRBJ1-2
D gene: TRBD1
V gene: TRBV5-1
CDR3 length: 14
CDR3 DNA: TGCGCCAGCAGCGCCCGGACAGGGGGCGATGGCTACACCTTC
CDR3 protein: CASSARTGGDGYTF

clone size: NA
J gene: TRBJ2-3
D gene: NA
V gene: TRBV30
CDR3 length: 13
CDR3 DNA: TGTGCCTGGAGTGAGGGGAACACAGATACGCAGTATTTT
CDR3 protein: CAWSEGNTDTQYF

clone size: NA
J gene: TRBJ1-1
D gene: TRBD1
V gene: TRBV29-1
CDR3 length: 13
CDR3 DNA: TGCAGCGTAACACAGGGGAAGAACACTGAAGCTTTCTTT
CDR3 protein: CSVTQGKNTEAFF

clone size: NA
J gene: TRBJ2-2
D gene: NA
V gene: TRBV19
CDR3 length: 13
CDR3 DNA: TGTGCCAGTAGTATAGTCCGCGCTGGGGAGCTGTTTTTT
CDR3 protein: CASSIVRAGELFF

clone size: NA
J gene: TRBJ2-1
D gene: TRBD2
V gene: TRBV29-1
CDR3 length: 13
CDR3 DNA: TGCAGCGTTGGACGTGCGGGAGCATCCGAGCAGTTCTTC
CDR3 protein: CSVGRAGASEQFF

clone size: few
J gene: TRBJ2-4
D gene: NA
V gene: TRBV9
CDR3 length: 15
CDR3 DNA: TGTGCCAGCAGCCCCGTAGCGGACTTTGCTTTTTATCAGTACTTC
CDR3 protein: CASSPVADFAFYQYF

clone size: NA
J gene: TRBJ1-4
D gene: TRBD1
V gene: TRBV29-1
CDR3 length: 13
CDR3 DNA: TGCAGCGTGACAGGGCGGGCTAATGAAAAACTGTTTTTT
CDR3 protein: CSVTGRANEKLFF

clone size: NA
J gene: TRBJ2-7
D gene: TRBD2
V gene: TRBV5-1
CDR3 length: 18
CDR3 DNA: TGCGCCAGCAGCTCAATAGCGGGAGGCAGTTTGTCTCGGAACGAGCAGTACTTC
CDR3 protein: CASSSIAGGSLSRNEQYF

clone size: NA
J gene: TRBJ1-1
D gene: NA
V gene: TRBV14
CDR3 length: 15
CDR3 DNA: TGTGCCAGCAGCCCTCGGGGAGGACCGGTTGGTGAAGCTTTCTTT
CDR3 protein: CASSPRGGPVGEAFF

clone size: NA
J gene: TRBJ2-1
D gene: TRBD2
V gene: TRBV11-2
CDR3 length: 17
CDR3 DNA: TGTGCCAGCAGCCCCCGAGATTTAGGCGGGAGGGCGGGTGAGCAGTTCTTC
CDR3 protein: CASSPRDLGGRAGEQFF

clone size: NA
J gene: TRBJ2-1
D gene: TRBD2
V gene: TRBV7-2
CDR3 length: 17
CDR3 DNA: TGTGCCAGCAGCTTAGCGCCCCTAGCGGGAGAGGGTAATGAGCAGTTCTTC
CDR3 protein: CASSLAPLAGEGNEQFF

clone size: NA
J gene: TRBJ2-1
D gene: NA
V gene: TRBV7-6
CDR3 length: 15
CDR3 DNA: TGTGCCAGCAGCTTTAGCGGAACCTCCTACAATGAGCAGTTCTTC
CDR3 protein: CASSFSGTSYNEQFF